This TCR beta chain was recovered during a study of cytomegalovirus exposure and HLA in healthy donors. On the study more broadly: The roughly 100 million unique TCR beta sequences, from 150 million to 200 million T cells, were found by an earlier analysis.

Both 60 Vbeta primers and 13 Jbeta primers went into the PCR. Clones were sequenced by immunoSEQ multiplex PCR, and TCRdb holds only the in-frame ones, with some missing. The top ten hold 3.5% of the sample, which has about 150,000 clones, roughly 80% seen once. The germline gives CDR1 SGHNT, CDR2 YYREEE (reference sequence). CDR3 size: 15 residues. Deletions cut 4 bases from V and 4 bases from J, with 17 bases between. Sequencing input: PBMCs. The V gene is TRBV5-4, the J gene TRBJ1-1; D gene unclear. The receptor's source is a human donor in good health. CDR3 sequence: CASSGMTVLGTEAFF. As DNA, the CDR3 is TGTGCCAGCAGCGGAATGACTGTCTTGGGCACTGAAGCTTTCTTT.